This T cell receptor (beta chain) stems from a study of T cell changes during pregnancy in multiple sclerosis. This CDR3 spans 14 amino acids. Germline CDR1 reads SGHDT; CDR2 reads YYEEEE. After removal of 4 bases from V and 6 bases from J, the junction contained 3 bases not matched to a gene. TCRdb keeps only in-frame clones here, not all; method: immunoSEQ multiplex PCR. This table holds about 60,000 clones, 91% found once. This specimen was peripheral blood, taken before pregnancy. This TCR was recovered from a female donor with multiple sclerosis, enrolled in a pregnancy study. The rearrangement links TRBV5-6 to TRBJ2-4; 11 nucleotides line up with TRBD1. CDR3 nucleotides: TGTGCCAGCAGCGGGACAGGGGGGACAAACATTCAGTACTTC. It encodes CASSGTGGTNIQYF.